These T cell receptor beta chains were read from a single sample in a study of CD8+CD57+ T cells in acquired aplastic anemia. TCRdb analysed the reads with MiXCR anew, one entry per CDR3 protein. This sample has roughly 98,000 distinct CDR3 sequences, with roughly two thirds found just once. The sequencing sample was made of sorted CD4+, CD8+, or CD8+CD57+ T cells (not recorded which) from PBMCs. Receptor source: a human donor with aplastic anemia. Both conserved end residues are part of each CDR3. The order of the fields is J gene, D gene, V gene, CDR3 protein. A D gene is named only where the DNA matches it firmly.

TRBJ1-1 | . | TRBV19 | CASSTGMHAFF
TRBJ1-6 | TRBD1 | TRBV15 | CATSGTGTYNSPLHF
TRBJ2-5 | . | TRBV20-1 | CSAPRVETQYF
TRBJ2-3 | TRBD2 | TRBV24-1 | CATKAGGLTDTQYF
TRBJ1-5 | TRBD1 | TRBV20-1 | CSAPLGQIDQPQHF
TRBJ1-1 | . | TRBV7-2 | CASSTGHPGGNTEAFF
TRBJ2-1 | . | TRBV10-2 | CASGDGGGEQFF
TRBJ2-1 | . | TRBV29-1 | CSVKGRTYNEQFF
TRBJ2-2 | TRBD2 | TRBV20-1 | CSARASGDAVGELFF
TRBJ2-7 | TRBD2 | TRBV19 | CASTVAGNYEQYF
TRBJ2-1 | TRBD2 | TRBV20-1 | CSASRLAGSTEQFF
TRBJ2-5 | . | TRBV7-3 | CASSLDASRGQTQYF
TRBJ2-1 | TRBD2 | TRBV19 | CASSILTSGGYNEQFF
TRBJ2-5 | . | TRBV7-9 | CASSGSAQETQYF
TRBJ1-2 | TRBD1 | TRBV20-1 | CSATGGSVYGYTF
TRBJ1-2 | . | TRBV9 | CASSSRTGGFGYTF
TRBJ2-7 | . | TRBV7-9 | CASIHRDEQYF
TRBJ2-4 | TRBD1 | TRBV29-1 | CSVDRGGGFLYF
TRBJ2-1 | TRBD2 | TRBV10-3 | CAISLAGGRNEQFF
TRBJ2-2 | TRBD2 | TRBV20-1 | CSARGLAGSANTGELFF
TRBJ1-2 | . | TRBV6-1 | CATSELGTDYGYTF